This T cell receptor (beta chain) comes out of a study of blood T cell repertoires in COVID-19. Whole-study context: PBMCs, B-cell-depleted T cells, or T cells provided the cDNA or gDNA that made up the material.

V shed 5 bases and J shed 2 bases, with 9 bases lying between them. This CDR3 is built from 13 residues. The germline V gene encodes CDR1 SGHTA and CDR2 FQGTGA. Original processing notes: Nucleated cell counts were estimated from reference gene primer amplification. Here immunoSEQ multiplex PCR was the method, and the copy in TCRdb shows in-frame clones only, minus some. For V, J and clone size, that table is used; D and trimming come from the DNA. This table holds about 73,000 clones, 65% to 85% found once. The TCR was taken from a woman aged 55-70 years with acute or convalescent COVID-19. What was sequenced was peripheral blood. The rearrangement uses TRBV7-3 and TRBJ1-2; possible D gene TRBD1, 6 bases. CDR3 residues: CASSPDRNYGYTF. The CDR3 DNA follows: TGTGCCAGCAGCCCCGACAGGAACTATGGCTACACCTTC.